The next 20 T cell receptor beta chains were all read from a single sample in a study of blood T cell repertoires in COVID-19. Only in-frame clones appear in the TCRdb table, and some are missing; sequencing was by immunoSEQ multiplex PCR. The repertoire includes 220,000 or so clones, 82% of them detected once, and 7.5% to 9.5% sits in the top ten. What was sequenced was peripheral blood. These receptor sequences come from a woman of 80 years or more with COVID-19, enrolled during active disease.

The chain couples TRBV5-1 to TRBJ1-4; D remains unclear. This CDR3 spans 15 amino acids. Looked up from germline, CDR1 is SGHRS and CDR2 is YFSETQ. V lost 1 base to trimming and J lost 7 bases, with 14 bases between them. CDR3 amino acids: CASSLTGEGGEKLFF. DNA for the CDR3: TGCGCCAGCAGCTTGACCGGGGAGGGTGGTGAAAAACTGTTTTTT.

V gene TRBV5-4 combines with J gene TRBJ1-1; D is possibly TRBD1 (6 bases). CDR3 length equals 17 residues. Germline CDR1 reads SGHNT; CDR2 reads YYREEE (reference sequence). V lost 4 bases and J lost 1, with 20 bases in between. CDR3 amino acids: CASSPPGQGTRNTEAFF. The CDR3 nucleotides read TGTGCCAGCAGCCCCCCGGGGCAGGGGACCAGGAACACTGAAGCTTTCTTT.

V usage is TRBV4-1 and J usage is TRBJ2-4; D is perhaps TRBD2 (6 bases). This CDR3 contains 15 residues. Germline V gene sequence: CDR1 MGHRA, CDR2 YSYEKL. Trimming removed 1 base at V and 2 bases at J, with 9 bases between. The CDR3 here is CASSQVGGTKNIQYF. CDR3 bases: TGCGCCAGCAGCCAAGTCGGGGGAACCAAAAACATTCAGTACTTC.

With respect to this clone: Other nucleotide sequences in the sample specify the same CDR3. The chain links TRBV30 to TRBJ1-2, with D possibly being TRBD1 (6 bases). The V and J ends lost 2 bases and 2 bases respectively, with 6 bases between them. This CDR3 spans 12 amino acids. CDR1 is GTSNPN, CDR2 SVGIG, per germline (reference sequence). The DNA for the CDR3 is TGTGCCTGGAGTAGGGGGAACTATGGCTACACCTTC. Translated, it gives CAWSRGNYGYTF.

The gene calls are TRBV9 and TRBJ1-2, with 9 bases lining up with TRBD1. V was pared by 3 bases and J by 4 bases, with 10 bases of the junction left unmatched. Looked up from germline, CDR1 is SGDLS and CDR2 is YYNGEE. The CDR3 length is 16 residues. CDR3 bases: TGTGCCAGCAGCGATCGGGACAGGGCTTTCGCCTATGGCTACACCTTC. This encodes CASSDRDRAFAYGYTF.

This clone has just one count. V and J are TRBV18 and TRBJ1-3; D remains ambiguous. Trimming left V 0 bases short and J 0 bases short, with 6 bases between. The CDR3 covers 15 residues. Germline CDR1 KGHSH, CDR2 LQKENI. Here the CDR3 DNA reads TGTGCCAGCTCACCACCCTCAGTCTCTGGAAACACCATATATTTT. It is translated as CASSPPSVSGNTIYF.

This clone occurred a few times. The V gene is TRBV27, the J gene TRBJ2-7, with 7 bases identical to TRBD1. Trimming cost V 6 bases and J 5 bases; bases outside gene matches: 10. The CDR3 has 14 residues. Germline-derived CDR1 and CDR2 are MNHEY and SMNVEV (reference sequence). CDR3 nucleotide sequence: TGTGCCAGCAGGACTCTGGGACAGTCCCACGAGCAGTACTTC. It specifies CASRTLGQSHEQYF.

This sequence joins TRBV19 and TRBJ2-2; 9 bases align to TRBD1. The CDR3 is 15 amino acids. CDR1 and CDR2 from the germline V gene are LNHDA and SQIVND (reference sequence). V was clipped by 3 bases and J by 7 bases; unmatched bases: 6. The CDR3 loop reads CASSISGTGYGELFF. The CDR3 nucleotides read TGTGCCAGTAGTATCTCCGGGACAGGGTACGGGGAGCTGTTTTTT.

This sequence joins TRBV19 and TRBJ1-1, with D perhaps TRBD1 (6 bases). The CDR3 covers 15 residues. V dropped 5 bases and J dropped 4 bases, with 17 bases sitting between them. CDR1 is LNHDA and CDR2 is SQIVND in the germline V gene (reference sequence). CDR3 coding DNA: TGTGCCAGTAGTTCGGGGACAATCGGCAGCACTGAAGCTTTCTTT. Protein sequence: CASSSGTIGSTEAFF. Looking up the rest from reference TRBV19 and TRBJ1-1 gives the full variable domain: DGGITQSPKYLFRKEGQNVTLSCEQNLNHDAMYWYRQDPGQGLRLIYYSQIVNDFQKGDIAEGYSVSREKKESFPLTVTSAQKNPTAFYLCASSSGTIGSTEAFFGQGTRLTVV.

This clone was counted a few times. This sequence joins TRBV7-2 and TRBJ1-6, with 8 bases aligning to TRBD1. The CDR3 is 14 amino acids. After removal of 4 bases from V and 9 bases from J, the junction contained 5 bases not matched to a gene. Germline V lookup: CDR1 SGHTA, CDR2 FQGNSA. The CDR3 sequence: CASSSDRDRSPLHF. The CDR3 coding sequence is TGTGCCAGCAGCTCGGACAGGGACCGTTCACCCCTCCACTTT.

This rearrangement joins TRBV23-1 to TRBJ2-3, with 8 positions matching TRBD2. TRBV23-1 is recorded as an ORF, its role being uncertain. V lost 4 bases and J lost 1; bases outside the gene matches: 10. The length of the CDR3 is 17 residues. CDR3 sequence reads: CASSPSGRPMGTDTQYF. In DNA, the CDR3 is TGCGCCAGCAGTCCTAGCGGGCGTCCTATGGGCACAGATACGCAGTATTTT.

This clone was detected only once. V is TRBV29-1 and J is TRBJ1-4; 9 bases agree with TRBD1. CDR3 length equals 12 residues. Germline CDR1 and CDR2: SQVTM and ANQGSEA. With V trimmed by 1 base and J by 16 bases, 7 bases remained unmatched. The CDR3 protein is CSVEVGGQGGFF. The DNA for the CDR3 is TGCAGCGTTGAAGTGGGGGGACAGGGTGGGTTTTTT.

CDR3 sequence: CASSLVGTGGAEQYF. In nucleotides, the CDR3 is TGTGCCAGCAGCTTAGTTGGGACAGGGGGTGCCGAGCAGTACTTC. V usage is TRBV7-3 and J usage is TRBJ2-7; 11 bases align to TRBD1. Trimming removed 2 bases from V and 6 bases from J; junction bases left unmatched: 6. The length of the CDR3 is 15 residues. The germline V gene encodes CDR1 SGHTA and CDR2 FQGTGA. The full variable domain, completed using reference TRBV7-3 and TRBJ2-7, is GAGVSQTPSNKVTEKGKYVELRCDPISGHTALYWYRQSLGQGPEFLIYFQGTGAADDSGLPNDRFFAVRPEGSVSTLKIQRTERGDSAVYLCASSLVGTGGAEQYFGPGTRLTVT.

This chain uses TRBV2 with TRBJ1-1; no clear D gene. Germline V gives CDR1 SNHLY, CDR2 FYNNEI. The CDR3 loop spans 14 amino acids. V was trimmed by 6 bases and J by 5 bases, leaving 16 bases between them. CDR3 protein: CASRRGEEGTEAFF. The CDR3, as DNA: TGTGCCAGCAGGCGTGGGGAGGAAGGGACTGAAGCTTTCTTT.

This clone has more than one count but fewer than ten. V usage is TRBV7-9 and J usage is TRBJ2-4; D may be TRBD2 (5 bases). Per germline, CDR1 SEHNR and CDR2 FQNEAQ (reference sequence). The CDR3 contains 14 residues. Between the trimmed V and J ends, which lost 3 bases and 1 base, there was a span of 7 bases. The CDR3 DNA follows: TGTGCCAGCAGCTTCGGCGGGGCCAAAAACATTCAGTACTTC. Amino acid sequence: CASSFGGAKNIQYF.

This rearrangement joins TRBV5-6 to TRBJ1-4, with TRBD1 matching 7 bases. This CDR3 region has 15 residues. Looked up from germline, CDR1 is SGHDT and CDR2 is YYEEEE. J was trimmed by 7 bases and V by 4 bases; bases with no gene match: 10. CDR3 sequence (DNA): TGTGCCAGCAGCCTGGGGGGACAGAGCATTGAAAAACTGTTTTTT. This gives the protein CASSLGGQSIEKLFF.

The V call is TRBV19, the J call TRBJ2-2; TRBD2 matches 7 bases. This CDR3 is built from 16 residues. V gave up 2 bases and J gave up 2 bases; unmatched junction bases: 5. Per germline, CDR1 LNHDA and CDR2 SQIVND (reference sequence). The CDR3 spells CASSIYQRENTGELFF. The CDR3, as DNA: TGTGCCAGTAGTATATATCAGCGGGAAAACACCGGGGAGCTGTTTTTT.

The chain links TRBV21-1 to TRBJ2-2; TRBD1, the table's D call, was not compared with the DNA. TRBV21-1 is a listed pseudogene. This CDR3 spans 17 amino acids. CDR3 DNA: TGTGCCAGCCGACTCCAAGTACAGGGATCGAACACCGGGGAGCTGTTTTTT. Protein product: CASRLQVQGSNTGELFF.

This clone showed up just a few times. The rearrangement uses TRBV7-2 and TRBJ1-5; TRBD1 might be the D (5 bases). V lost 5 bases and J 6 bases, leaving 11 bases between the germline ends. Germline V CDR1 and CDR2: SGHTA, FQGNSA. CDR3 length: 13 residues. In DNA form, the CDR3 reads TGTGCCAGCAGCCCAGGGCCGTTTCAGCCCCAGCATTTT. It encodes CASSPGPFQPQHF.

This clone was observed a single time. The V call is TRBV28, the J call TRBJ1-1; a weak D match, TRBD1 (5 bases). Per the germline V gene, CDR1 is MDHEN and CDR2 is SYDVKM. This CDR3 spans 12 amino acids. Trimming removed 8 bases from V and 1 base from J, with 8 bases in between. The CDR3 sequence is CASGGGNTEAFF. In nucleotides, the CDR3 is TGTGCCAGCGGGGGAGGGAACACTGAAGCTTTCTTT.